Listed below are T cell receptor beta chains from one sample, sequenced in a study of blood T cell repertoires in COVID-19. The protocol was immunoSEQ multiplex PCR, while the TCRdb copy is restricted to in-frame clones and leaves out a portion. The table records under 250,000 clones, approximately 91% of them present only once. Sequenced sample: peripheral blood. These receptors were taken from a woman aged 60-75 years with acute or convalescent COVID-19. CDR3s include the opening cysteine and the closing phenylalanine or tryptophan. The D gene is left open where the match is weak. Expanded clones get a size class; other rows say once, few or many, or leave the size out.

J gene | V gene | D gene | clone size | CDR3 DNA | CDR3 protein
TRBJ1-3 | TRBV19 | TRBD1 | once | TGTGCCAGTACCGGGACAGGAAGAAACACCATATATTTT | CASTGTGRNTIYF
TRBJ2-7 | TRBV19 | TRBD1 | - | TGTGCCAGTAGTACGGGGACAGCCAACTACGAGCAGTACTTC | CASSTGTANYEQYF
TRBJ2-7 | TRBV7-8 | TRBD1 | - | TGTGCCAGCAGCCCAGGTGACATGGGCTATACAGGGGGCTCTCCTCCTTACGAGCAGTACTTC | CASSPGDMGYTGGSPPYEQYF
TRBJ2-1 | TRBV10-3 | TRBD2 | - | TGTGCCATTTCAGAGCGGGGGACCTACAATGAGCAGTTCTTC | CAISERGTYNEQFF
TRBJ1-5 | TRBV18 | - | - | TGTGCCAGCTCGGAGTACAATCAGCCCCAGCATTTT | CASSEYNQPQHF
TRBJ2-2 | TRBV13 | - | - | TGTGCCTGCCCCAGGGGCGACACCGGGGAGCTGTTTTTT | CACPRGDTGELFF
TRBJ1-5 | TRBV15 | - | once | TGTGCCACCAGCAGAGATATCACAGGAGACGCTTATAGCAATCAGCCCCAGCATTTT | CATSRDITGDAYSNQPQHF
TRBJ1-6 | TRBV18 | - | - | TGTGCCAGCTTCCAGGCGAGCGGAAATTCACCCCTCCACTTT | CASFQASGNSPLHF
TRBJ2-7 | TRBV18 | TRBD1 | few | TGTGCCAGCTCACCCCCTTCGACAGGGCGCTACGAGCAGTACTTC | CASSPPSTGRYEQYF
TRBJ1-1 | TRBV14 | TRBD1 | - | TGTGCCAGCAGCCATCCTCAGGGGGCCCCAGCTTTCTTT | CASSHPQGAPAFF
TRBJ2-1 | TRBV7-8 | TRBD1 | - | TGTGCCAGCAGCCGGGACAGGGCTTTTGAGCAGTTCTTC | CASSRDRAFEQFF
TRBJ2-2 | TRBV28 | - | - | TGTGCCAGCAGACTAGGGGGAGAGAACACCGGGGAGCTGTTTTTT | CASRLGGENTGELFF
TRBJ2-7 | TRBV5-1 | TRBD2 | - | TGCGCCAGCAGCTTGGTTTTGACTAGCCTGGGAGGAGAGCAGTACTTC | CASSLVLTSLGGEQYF
TRBJ2-7 | TRBV10-3 | TRBD2 | - | TGTGCCATCAAAGGCGGGGGGGCGAGCTCCTACGAGCAGTACTTC | CAIKGGGASSYEQYF
TRBJ1-5 | TRBV28 | - | - | TGTGCCAGCACCCATCCGGACACCGGCTATTATCAGCCCCAGCATTTT | CASTHPDTGYYQPQHF
TRBJ2-3 | TRBV14 | TRBD2 | - | TGTGCCAGCAGCCATTCCAAGGGACTAGCAGAGGGTGATACGCAGTATTTT | CASSHSKGLAEGDTQYF
TRBJ1-1 | TRBV6-6 | - | - | TGTGCCAGCAGAGGGGCCTCGAACACTGAAGCTTTCTTT | CASRGASNTEAFF
TRBJ2-7 | TRBV28 | - | - | TGTGCCAGCAACGGGAGTCCCCCCTACGAGCAGTACTTC | CASNGSPPYEQYF
TRBJ2-3 | TRBV4-1 | TRBD1 | - | TGCGCCAGCAGCCAAGATCGGGGCCAGGGGGCAGATACGCAGTATTTT | CASSQDRGQGADTQYF
TRBJ1-1 | TRBV3-1/TRBV3-2 | - | - | TGTGCCAGCAGCCAAGATCAGTTTTGGGTTTTAGGGAGCACTGAAGCTTTCTTT | CASSQDQFWVLGSTEAFF
TRBJ1-5 | TRBV28 | - | - | TGTGCCAGCAGTTCCCCCGTCGCCCAGCATTTT | CASSSPVAQHF
TRBJ1-4 | TRBV7-8 | TRBD1 | - | TGTGCCAGTAGGGGGACAGGAACCCTAACTAATGAAAAACTGTTTTTT | CASRGTGTLTNEKLFF
TRBJ1-1 | TRBV6-6 | - | - | TGTGCCAGCGTTCAGGACAGACGGAACACTGAAGCTTTCTTT | CASVQDRRNTEAFF
TRBJ1-3 | TRBV7-9 | TRBD1 | - | TGTGCCAGCAGAACGGCTGTTCGGGACAGGGGGCATGGAAACACCATATATTTT | CASRTAVRDRGHGNTIYF
TRBJ2-7 | TRBV28 | TRBD2 | - | TGTGCCAGCTCAACGGGACTACCCGTCTACGAGCAGTACTTC | CASSTGLPVYEQYF
TRBJ1-2 | TRBV19 | - | - | TGTGCCAGTAGTATCCTCCTGACGGGAACTAACTATGGCTACACCTTC | CASSILLTGTNYGYTF
TRBJ1-1 | TRBV11-2 | - | - | TGTGCCAGCAGCCGGCCCCGGACTGTGAACACTGAAGCTTTCTTT | CASSRPRTVNTEAFF
TRBJ2-7 | TRBV30 | TRBD2 | - | TGTGCCTGGAGTGGGCTTTTGGGGGGGTGGCAGTACTTC | CAWSGLLGGWQYF
TRBJ2-5 | TRBV25-1 | - | - | TGTGCCAGCATCGACCAAGAGACCCAGTACTTC | CASIDQETQYF
TRBJ2-1 | TRBV7-2 | TRBD1 | - | TGTGCCAGCAGCCGGGACAGATCCTACAATGAGCAGTTCTTC | CASSRDRSYNEQFF
TRBJ2-5 | TRBV11-2 | TRBD1 | - | TGTGCCAGCAGCTTATGGGGACAGGGTGGAGAGACCCAGTACTTC | CASSLWGQGGETQYF
TRBJ2-7 | TRBV6-1 | - | few | TGTGCCAGCAGTGAAACACAGGGAACCGAGCAGTACTTC | CASSETQGTEQYF
TRBJ1-6 | TRBV10-3 | TRBD1 | - | TGTGCCATCAGTGGACAGGGTGGTACCCCCCTCCACTTT | CAISGQGGTPLHF
TRBJ1-1 | TRBV7-8 | - | - | TGTGCCAGCAGCTACGAGCTTTTTATCAACACTGAAGCTTTCTTT | CASSYELFINTEAFF
TRBJ2-7 | TRBV19 | TRBD2 | - | TGTGCCAGTAGTATCGGCGGGGGGGCACTCTCCGAGCAGTACTTC | CASSIGGGALSEQYF
TRBJ2-1 | TRBV5-1 | - | - | TGCGCCAGCAGCGGCGGGTACAATGAGCAGTTCTTC | CASSGGYNEQFF
TRBJ1-4 | TRBV28 | TRBD1 | - | TGTGCCAGCAGTTTATTAGGGGGCGGTACTAATGAAAAACTGTTTTTT | CASSLLGGGTNEKLFF
TRBJ1-2 | TRBV3-1/TRBV3-2 | - | once | TGTGCCAGCAGCCCCTCTACAGCTAACTATGGCTACACCTTC | CASSPSTANYGYTF
TRBJ2-3 | TRBV7-2 | TRBD2 | - | TGTGCCAGCAGCTCCTTAGCGGGAGGGGCCACAGATACGCAGTATTTT | CASSSLAGGATDTQYF
TRBJ1-5 | TRBV7-9 | - | - | TGTGCCAGCAGCGACGCGCACACTTCGGGGAGTCAGCCCCAGCATTTT | CASSDAHTSGSQPQHF